This T cell receptor (beta chain) was profiled in a study of blood T cells in healthy people across ages. General observations from the study: PBMCs went unsorted, and a conclusive naive versus antigen-experienced comparison was therefore prevented.

A second PCR, run for about 6 to 12 cycles, used a sample-barcoded 5' primer plus a J-beta primer mix. From the 5' RACE reads, TCRdb called clonotypes with MiXCR, one entry per CDR3 protein. The profile covers hundreds of thousands of distinct CDR3 sequences, with about 48% appearing a single time and about an eighth taken by the ten largest. Germline CDR1 DFQATT, CDR2 SNEGSKA (reference sequence). The CDR3 has 15 residues. Germline trimming cut 5 bases from V and 3 bases from J; bases unmatched to any gene: 3. This clonotype occurred a few times. Antigen unknown. Sequenced input: blood. The V call is TRBV20-1, the J call TRBJ2-2, with 13 bases aligning to TRBD2. The sequence came from a man aged 30 to 39 in good health. CDR3: CSAGLAGVDTGELFF. The CDR3 region has the DNA TGCAGTGCTGGACTAGCGGGGGTGGACACCGGGGAGCTGTTTTTT.